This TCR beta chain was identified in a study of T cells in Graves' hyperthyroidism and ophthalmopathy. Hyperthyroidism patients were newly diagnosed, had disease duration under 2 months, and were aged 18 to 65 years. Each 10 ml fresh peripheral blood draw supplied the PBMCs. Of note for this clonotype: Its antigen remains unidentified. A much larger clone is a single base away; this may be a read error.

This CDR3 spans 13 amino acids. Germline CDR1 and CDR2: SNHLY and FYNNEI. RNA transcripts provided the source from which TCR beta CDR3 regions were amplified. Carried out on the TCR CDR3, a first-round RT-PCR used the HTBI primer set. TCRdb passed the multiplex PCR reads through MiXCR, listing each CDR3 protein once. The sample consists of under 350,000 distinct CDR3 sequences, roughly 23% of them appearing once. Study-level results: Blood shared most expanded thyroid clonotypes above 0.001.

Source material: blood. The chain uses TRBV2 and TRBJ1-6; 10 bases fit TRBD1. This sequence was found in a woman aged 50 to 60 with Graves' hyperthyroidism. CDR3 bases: TGTGTCAGCAAGGACAGGGGGGGATCACCCCTCCACTTT. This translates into CVSKDRGGSPLHF.